Below are 21 T cell receptor beta chains sequenced from a single sample in a study of blood T cell repertoires in COVID-19. TCRdb's copy holds only in-frame clones and misses some; the assay was immunoSEQ multiplex PCR. This sample has roughly 290,000 clones, with about 82% found just once. Sequencing was performed on peripheral blood. The receptors derive from a woman between 50 and 59 years old with active or convalescent COVID-19.

This chain connects TRBV6-2 or TRBV6-3 to TRBJ2-1; TRBD2 is a possible D gene (5 bases). Germline lookup yields CDR1 MNHEY and CDR2 SVGEGT. This CDR3 is built from 13 residues. Trimming took off 6 bases at V and 8 bases at J, with 14 bases between the two ends. The CDR3 spells CASSPRTPHEQFF. The CDR3 DNA reads as TGTGCCAGCAGCCCAAGGACTCCCCATGAGCAGTTCTTC.

There are a few counts of this clone. The rearrangement joins TRBV29-1 to TRBJ1-4; 7 nucleotides line up with TRBD1. There are 14 residues in the CDR3. Losses at the gene ends were 8 bases for V and 12 bases for J; bases not matched to a gene: 18. The V gene's germline CDR1 is SQVTM and CDR2 ANQGSEA. CDR3 bases: TGCAGCTTCCGAATCCGGGACTCCCAGGGGGAACTGTTTTTT. Translating it yields CSFRIRDSQGELFF.

The chain is built from TRBV2 and TRBJ2-2, with D perhaps TRBD2 (7 bases). Trimming stripped 7 bases from V and 6 bases from J, with 21 bases between. Germline V lookup: CDR1 SNHLY, CDR2 FYNNEI. The CDR3 contains 16 residues. CDR3 coding DNA: TGTGCCAGCACTCTAAGGGGGGGGCGACGACCCGGGGAGCTGTTTTTT. It is translated as CASTLRGGRRPGELFF.

The chain carries TRBV19 and TRBJ1-3; TRBD1 matches 7 bases. This CDR3 spans 15 amino acids. Trimming cost V 6 bases and J 2 bases; bases outside gene matches: 7. Germline lookup yields CDR1 LNHDA and CDR2 SQIVND (reference sequence). CDR3 nucleotides: TGTGCCAGTAGAACGGACAGGAGCGCTGGAAACACCATATATTTT. The encoded protein is CASRTDRSAGNTIYF.

The genes are TRBV11-2 and TRBJ2-1; 10 nucleotides agree with TRBD1. This CDR3 is 15 amino acids long. The V and J ends lost 6 bases and 3 bases, in that order; junction bases with no gene match: 5. The germline V gene encodes CDR1 SGHAT and CDR2 FQNNGV. The DNA of the CDR3 is TGTGCCAGCAGTTCAAGGACAGGGGGCTACAATGAGCAGTTCTTC. It translates to CASSSRTGGYNEQFF.

V and J are TRBV7-9 and TRBJ1-4, with TRBD1 identical over 8 bases. CDR3 length equals 19 residues. Germline-derived CDR1 and CDR2 are SEHNR and FQNEAQ (reference sequence). V shed 5 bases and J 2 bases; nucleotides not matched to a gene: 16. CDR3 protein: CASSLRTGRLLTTNEKLFF. CDR3 DNA: TGTGCCAGCAGCCTCAGGACAGGGCGGTTACTTACGACTAATGAAAAACTGTTTTTT.

V and J are TRBV4-1 and TRBJ1-2, with D perhaps matching TRBD1 (6 bases). Germline CDR1 and CDR2: MGHRA and YSYEKL. V was clipped by 0 bases and J by 4 bases, with 27 bases between them. The CDR3 has 20 amino acids. CDR3 bases: TGCGCCAGCAGCCAAGAGAGAACCAGGACAGAAGCCCTTTCTAGCTATGGCTACACCTTC. It translates to CASSQERTRTEALSSYGYTF.

The chain employs TRBV28 and TRBJ1-5; TRBD1 is a possible D gene (6 bases). V gave up 2 bases and J gave up 6 bases, with 17 bases separating them. This CDR3 is 16 amino acids long. The germline CDR1 and CDR2 sequences are MDHEN and SYDVKM. Written as DNA, the CDR3 is TGTGCCAGCAGTTTACTCAGGGGACCAAATCGTCAGCCCCAGCATTTT. Translating gives CASSLLRGPNRQPQHF.

The chain couples TRBV29-1 to TRBJ2-1; D may be TRBD1 (6 bases). This CDR3 is built from 12 residues. The V gene lost 6 bases and the J gene lost 3 bases, with 9 bases spanning the gap. Germline V CDR1 and CDR2: SQVTM, ANQGSEA. Here the CDR3 DNA reads TGCAGCGTCTCACAGGGCTACAATGAGCAGTTCTTC. It codes for CSVSQGYNEQFF.

The rearrangement links TRBV11-1 to TRBJ1-2, with 7 bases lining up with TRBD1. CDR1 and CDR2 (germline): SGHAT, FQDESV (reference sequence). V shed 4 bases and J 7 bases; nucleotides not matched to a gene: 9. The CDR3 extends over 14 amino acids. CDR3 in amino acids: CASSSVQGDVGYTF. CDR3 in DNA: TGTGCCAGCAGCTCCGTCCAGGGGGACGTTGGCTACACCTTC.

This chain links TRBV3-1 (or the pseudogene TRBV3-2) with TRBJ2-2; D perhaps matches TRBD2 (6 bases). Germline assignment: CDR1 LGHDT and CDR2 YNNKEL (reference sequence). The CDR3 length is 14 residues. Trimming removed 2 bases at V and 10 bases at J, with 14 bases between. The chain's CDR3 is CASSQYRGYEELFF. Here the CDR3 DNA reads TGTGCCAGCAGCCAATATCGGGGGTATGAGGAGCTGTTTTTT.

CDR3 nucleotides: TGCAGTTCCCCCCGGGGCTACACCTTC. Translation: CSSPRGYTF. The chain is built from TRBV20-1 and TRBJ1-2; no firm D call. Germline V lookup: CDR1 DFQATT, CDR2 SNEGSKA (reference sequence). Trimming shortened V by 8 bases and J by 8 bases, and 9 bases separated the two germline ends. The CDR3 totals 9 residues.

The V call is TRBV4-1, the J call TRBJ1-1; 7 bases agree with TRBD1. Germline assignment: CDR1 MGHRA and CDR2 YSYEKL. The CDR3 sequence is 14 residues long. V trimming: 4 bases; J trimming: 0 bases; junction bases outside the gene matches: 2. This chain's CDR3 is CASSPGQMNTEAFF. CDR3 sequence (DNA): TGCGCCAGCAGCCCGGGACAGATGAACACTGAAGCTTTCTTT.

The chain employs TRBV28 and TRBJ1-4; no clear D. The germline gives CDR1 MDHEN, CDR2 SYDVKM. V shed 7 bases and J shed 0 bases, with 18 bases lying between them. The CDR3 has 17 amino acids. The CDR3 DNA reads as TGTGCCAGCACCACCCCCAAGCGGGGAGCAACTAATGAAAAACTGTTTTTT. Amino acids: CASTTPKRGATNEKLFF.

The chain uses TRBV25-1 and TRBJ2-1, with 10 bases matching TRBD1. From germline, CDR1 is MGHDK and CDR2 SYGVNS. This CDR3 is built from 14 residues. The V gene end was trimmed by 6 bases and the J gene end by 1 base; junction bases not matched to a gene: 0. The CDR3 DNA follows: TGTGCCAGCAGGGGACAGGGGTCCTACAATGAGCAGTTCTTC. Translated: CASRGQGSYNEQFF.

The chain links TRBV29-1 to TRBJ2-2; 9 bases are shared with TRBD1. V dropped 5 bases and J dropped 7; count of bases not matched to a gene: 8. Germline V gives CDR1 SQVTM, CDR2 ANQGSEA. This CDR3 has 14 residues. The CDR3 spells CSVQQGARGGELFF. CDR3 coding DNA: TGCAGCGTTCAACAGGGGGCGCGTGGCGGGGAGCTGTTTTTT.

The gene calls are TRBV21-1 and TRBJ1-1; TRBD1, the table's D call, was not compared with the DNA. TRBV21-1 is an annotated pseudogene. The CDR3 is 13 amino acids. Here the CDR3 reads CASSKGQGTEAFF. In DNA, the CDR3 is TGTGCCAGCAGCAAGGGGCAGGGGACTGAAGCTTTCTTT.

The V and J genes are TRBV7-3 and TRBJ2-1, with 13 bases matching TRBD2. Germline CDR1 is SGHTA and CDR2 is FQGTGA. CDR3 length: 15 amino acids. V lost 3 bases to trimming and J lost 9 bases; unmatched junction nucleotides: 5. CDR3 nucleotides: TGTGCCAGCAGCTTTGGACTAGCGGGAGAGGGTGAGCAGTTCTTC. Amino acids: CASSFGLAGEGEQFF. The full variable domain, with the rest looked up from reference TRBV7-3 and TRBJ2-1, is GAGVSQTPSNKVTEKGKYVELRCDPISGHTALYWYRQSLGQGPEFLIYFQGTGAADDSGLPNDRFFAVRPEGSVSTLKIQRTERGDSAVYLCASSFGLAGEGEQFFGPGTRLTVL.

About this clone itself: Other DNA sequences within the sample encode an identical CDR3. The genes are TRBV18 and TRBJ2-1; 10 nucleotides agree with TRBD2. CDR1 and CDR2 from the germline V gene are KGHSH and LQKENI. Unmatched junction bases numbered 8, after V lost 6 bases and J lost 6 bases. The CDR3 is 15 residues long. The CDR3 here is CASSPLAGVGNEQFF. The CDR3, as DNA: TGTGCCAGCTCTCCGCTAGCGGGAGTGGGCAATGAGCAGTTCTTC.

The V gene is TRBV4-1, the J gene TRBJ2-7, with 7 bases identical to TRBD1. Germline CDR1 is MGHRA and CDR2 is YSYEKL. The CDR3 totals 15 residues. The junction had 9 bases not matched to a gene; V was cut back by 3 bases and J by 4 bases. The CDR3 region has the DNA TGCGCCAGCAGCCAGGATCCGGACAGGAGATACGAGCAGTACTTC. As protein: CASSQDPDRRYEQYF.

V is TRBV5-1 and J is TRBJ2-3; 9 bases agree with TRBD1. Germline V gene lookup returns CDR1 SGHRS and CDR2 YFSETQ. CDR3 length: 15 residues. Trimming removed 4 bases from V and 1 base from J; junction bases left unmatched: 4. The CDR3 spells CASSPRQGGTDTQYF. The CDR3 nucleotides are TGCGCCAGCAGCCCTCGACAGGGGGGCACAGATACGCAGTATTTT.